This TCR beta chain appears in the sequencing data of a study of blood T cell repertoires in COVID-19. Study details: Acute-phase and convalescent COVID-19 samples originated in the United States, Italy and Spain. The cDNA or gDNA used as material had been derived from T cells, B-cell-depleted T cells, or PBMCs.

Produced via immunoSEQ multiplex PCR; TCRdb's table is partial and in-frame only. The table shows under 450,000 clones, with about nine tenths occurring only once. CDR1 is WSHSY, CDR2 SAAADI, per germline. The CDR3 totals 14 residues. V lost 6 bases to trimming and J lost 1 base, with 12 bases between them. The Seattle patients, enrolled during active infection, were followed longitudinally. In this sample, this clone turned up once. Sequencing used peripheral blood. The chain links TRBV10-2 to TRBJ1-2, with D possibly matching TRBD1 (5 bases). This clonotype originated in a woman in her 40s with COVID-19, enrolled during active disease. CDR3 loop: CASSPTQGNYGYTF. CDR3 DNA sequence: TGCGCCAGCAGCCCCACCCAGGGTAACTATGGCTACACCTTC.